This T cell receptor (beta chain) was found in a study of blood T cell repertoires in COVID-19. Study-wide background: Acute and convalescent COVID-19 specimens originated in the United States, Italy and Spain. PBMCs, B-cell-depleted T cells, or T cells were the source of the cDNA or gDNA that made up the material.

In the original processing: Reference gene primer amplification gave estimated nucleated cell counts. This table comes from immunoSEQ multiplex PCR, and its TCRdb copy is limited to in-frame clones, with some not included. V and J calls plus clone size are reproduced from that table; the DNA served to infer D and trimming. Of tens of thousands of clones listed, roughly nine tenths are singletons. The TCR comes from a man aged 65-85 years with acute or convalescent COVID-19. The specimen sequenced was peripheral blood.

This CDR3 is CASSELTGTYEQYF. DNA for the CDR3: TGTGCCAGCAGTGAGTTGACAGGGACCTACGAGCAGTACTTC. The gene calls are TRBV2 and TRBJ2-7; 7 bases line up with TRBD1. The V segment lost 3 bases and the J segment 2 bases; nucleotides outside the gene matches: 4. Germline assignment: CDR1 SNHLY and CDR2 FYNNEI. The CDR3 covers 14 residues.